This TCR beta chain was obtained from a study of blood T cell repertoires in COVID-19. The overall study: From the United States, Italy and Spain came samples of acute and convalescent COVID-19. From T cells, B-cell-depleted T cells, or PBMCs came the material, which was cDNA or gDNA.

Authors' data handling: From reference gene primer amplification, estimates of nucleated cell counts were derived. The data were produced by immunoSEQ multiplex PCR, yet TCRdb's version contains in-frame clones alone and is incomplete. That table furnishes V, J and clone size, whereas the DNA furnished D and trimming. The table lists fewer than 200,000 clones, roughly 85% of them singletons. After removal of 3 bases from V and 0 bases from J, the junction contained 5 bases not matched to a gene. The V gene's germline CDR1 is SGHRS and CDR2 YFSETQ. This CDR3 is 15 amino acids long. The genes are TRBV5-1 and TRBJ2-7, with 8 bases fitting TRBD1. Sequences were obtained from peripheral blood. This sequence was found in a man aged 35 to 55 with acute or convalescent COVID-19. This CDR3 reads CASSWNRGASYEQYF. The CDR3 nucleotides read TGCGCCAGCAGCTGGAACAGGGGGGCCTCCTACGAGCAGTACTTC.